A single sample gave rise to the 10 T cell receptor beta chains below, sequenced in a study of blood T cell repertoires in COVID-19. The data were produced by immunoSEQ multiplex PCR, yet TCRdb's version contains in-frame clones alone and is incomplete. This sample has about 330,000 clones, with around 90% found just once. The sequenced material came from PBMCs or T cells enriched from blood (not recorded which). The receptors come from a woman between 25 and 40 years old who had recovered from COVID-19.

This clone occurred a few times. V and J are TRBV7-6 and TRBJ2-7; D is perhaps TRBD2 (5 bases). Germline CDR1 and CDR2: SGHVS and FNYEAQ. The CDR3 totals 15 residues. Trimming removed 5 bases at V and 4 bases at J, with 18 bases between. Written as DNA, the CDR3 is TGTGCCAGCAGCCCACGGGAATCGACTGGATACGAGCAGTACTTC. It codes for CASSPRESTGYEQYF.

The rearrangement links TRBV7-9 to TRBJ1-1; maybe TRBD1 (5 bases). Trimming shortened V by 4 bases and J by 5 bases, and 14 bases separated the two germline ends. The CDR3 sequence is 14 residues long. CDR1 is SEHNR, CDR2 FQNEAQ, per germline (reference sequence). CDR3 region: CASSSRLGGTEAFF. CDR3 DNA sequence: TGTGCCAGCAGCTCGAGACTGGGGGGGACTGAAGCTTTCTTT.

This clone is a singleton in its sample. The chain uses TRBV15 and TRBJ2-3; 7 bases agree with TRBD1. The germline CDR1 and CDR2 sequences are LNHNV and YYDKDF (reference sequence). J was trimmed by 1 base and V by 1 base; bases with no gene match: 5. This CDR3 has 16 amino acids. The CDR3 sequence: CATSRGTGWGTDTQYF. CDR3 nucleotide sequence: TGTGCCACCAGCAGAGGGACAGGCTGGGGCACAGATACGCAGTATTTT.

This chain joins TRBV18 and TRBJ2-1; the match to TRBD2 covers 15 bases. The germline gives CDR1 KGHSH, CDR2 LQKENI. The CDR3 is 18 residues long. Trimming removed 0 bases from V and 9 bases from J; junction bases left unmatched: 9. The CDR3 loop is CASSPPGLAGGRGTEQFF. The CDR3 DNA is TGTGCCAGCTCACCACCTGGACTAGCGGGGGGGCGGGGAACTGAGCAGTTCTTC.

The chain carries TRBV5-6 and TRBJ2-1; 8 bases match TRBD1. The ends lost 4 bases at V and 7 bases at J; junction bases unmatched: 4. The germline CDR1 and CDR2 sequences are SGHDT and YYEEEE. The CDR3 runs 13 residues. The CDR3 DNA sequence: TGTGCCAGCAGCACAACAGGGGGAAATGAGCAGTTCTTC. It translates to CASSTTGGNEQFF.

The J gene is TRBJ1-2, the V gene TRBV19; D not resolved. Germline V CDR1 and CDR2: LNHDA, SQIVND (reference sequence). Between the trimmed V and J ends, which lost 1 base and 8 bases, there was a span of 11 bases. The CDR3 has 13 residues. CDR3 loop: CASSIGIGMGYTF. In DNA form, the CDR3 reads TGTGCCAGTAGTATAGGAATCGGGATGGGCTACACCTTC.

The chain is built from TRBV28 and TRBJ1-2; TRBD1 matches 12 bases. Germline V gene data show CDR1 as MDHEN and CDR2 as SYDVKM. The CDR3 consists of 16 residues. The junction had 6 bases not matched to a gene; V was cut back by 4 bases and J by 3 bases. The CDR3 nucleotides read TGTGCCAGCAGTTCGGGACAGGGGGCGAGACACTATGGCTACACCTTC. It yields the protein CASSSGQGARHYGYTF.

V is TRBV7-9 and J is TRBJ1-1, with D unclear. Trimming took 1 base from V and 5 from J, leaving 11 bases between them. There are 14 residues in the CDR3. CDR1 and CDR2 (germline): SEHNR, FQNEAQ (reference sequence). CDR3 loop: CASSLVGPDTEAFF. CDR3 DNA: TGTGCCAGCAGCTTAGTGGGCCCAGATACTGAAGCTTTCTTT. Full variable domain (missing parts from reference TRBV7-9 and TRBJ1-1): DTGVSQNPRHKITKRGQNVTFRCDPISEHNRLYWYRQTLGQGPEFLTYFQNEAQLEKSRLLSDRFSAERPKGSFSTLEIQRTEQGDSAMYLCASSLVGPDTEAFFGQGTRLTVV.

This chain joins TRBV5-4 and TRBJ2-2, with TRBD2 identical over 11 bases. V gave up 4 bases and J gave up 2 bases; unmatched junction bases: 4. This CDR3 has 16 residues. In germline, CDR1 is SGHNT, CDR2 YYREEE (reference sequence). The CDR3 loop is CASSLSGRGNTGELFF. The CDR3 bases are TGTGCCAGCAGCCTTAGCGGGAGGGGTAACACCGGGGAGCTGTTTTTT.

This clone has a single count. The chain recombines TRBV4-1 with TRBJ1-2, with 12 bases fitting TRBD1. The CDR3 has 16 residues. With 2 bases clipped from V and 4 bases from J, the junction kept 5 bases outside the gene matches. Germline CDR1 is MGHRA and CDR2 is YSYEKL. The CDR3 here is CASSQPGQGAGYGYTF. The CDR3 nucleotides are TGCGCCAGCAGCCAACCGGGACAGGGGGCGGGCTATGGCTACACCTTC.